The 26 T cell receptor beta chains below were found in one sample sequenced in a study of CD8 T cells in ankylosing spondylitis. General study points: A motif in TCR beta, a set of about 8 highly homologous variants, appeared characteristic of ankylosing spondylitis blood.

TCRdb ran MiXCR on the 5' RACE reads and lists one entry per CDR3 protein. In the table there are about 340,000 distinct CDR3 sequences, 7.5% to 9% of which are singletons. No antigen has been assigned to these receptors. Material for sequencing was blood, either unsorted or a sorted T cell fraction (not recorded which). The receptors shown here come from a male donor with ankylosing spondylitis.

This clonotype has ten or more counts. This chain links TRBV7-9 with TRBJ2-1; TRBD1 matches 7 bases. The germline V gene encodes CDR1 SEHNR and CDR2 FQNEAQ (reference sequence). With V trimmed by 4 bases and J by 0 bases, 3 bases remained unmatched. This CDR3 has 15 residues. Here the CDR3 reads CASSYRGSSYNEQFF. CDR3 DNA: TGTGCCAGCAGCTACAGGGGCAGCTCCTACAATGAGCAGTTCTTC.

There are a few counts of this clonotype. The chain links TRBV4-1 to TRBJ1-2; 7 bases fit TRBD1. Germline V gene sequence: CDR1 MGHRA, CDR2 YSYEKL. CDR3 length equals 16 residues. Trimming at V came to 5 bases and at J to 0 bases, leaving 9 bases not matched to a gene. The CDR3 protein is CASSSVGTAANYGYTF. In DNA form, the CDR3 reads TGCGCCAGCAGCAGCGTCGGGACAGCCGCTAACTATGGCTACACCTTC.

The rearrangement joins TRBV5-1 to TRBJ2-6; D unresolved. Germline-derived CDR1 and CDR2 are SGHRS and YFSETQ. Between the trimmed V and J ends, which lost 0 bases and 3 bases, there was a span of 10 bases. The CDR3 contains 16 residues. The CDR3 reads CASSLEAFFGANVLTF. DNA of the CDR3: TGCGCCAGCAGCTTGGAGGCTTTCTTTGGGGCCAACGTCCTGACTTTC.

This chain connects TRBV15 to TRBJ2-3; no definite D call. This CDR3 region has 13 residues. Germline CDR1 reads LNHNV; CDR2 reads YYDKDF (reference sequence). Trimming stripped 0 bases from V and 3 bases from J, with 4 bases between. The CDR3 spells CATSRDITDTQYF. The CDR3 DNA is TGTGCCACCAGCAGAGATATTACAGATACGCAGTATTTT.

V and J are TRBV20-1 and TRBJ1-4; D unclear. The CDR3 runs 14 residues. Germline V gene sequence: CDR1 DFQATT, CDR2 SNEGSKA (reference sequence). Deletions cut 4 bases from V and 3 bases from J, with 12 bases between. DNA for the CDR3: TGCAGTGCTACCGGACCAGACCCTAATGAAAAACTGTTTTTT. Translating gives CSATGPDPNEKLFF.

This clonotype has a handful of counts. The CDR3 DNA is TGTGCCAGCAGCCTTACAGGGGTAGAAAAACTGTTTTTT. It specifies CASSLTGVEKLFF. This chain connects TRBV11-2 to TRBJ1-4; 7 bases align to TRBD1. V lost 5 bases to trimming and J lost 8 bases; unmatched junction nucleotides: 5. Germline CDR1 is SGHAT and CDR2 is FQNNGV. CDR3 length: 13 residues.

Ten or more counts support this clonotype. This chain uses TRBV5-1 with TRBJ1-4; the D gene is possibly TRBD1 (5 bases). The V gene's germline CDR1 is SGHRS and CDR2 YFSETQ. The CDR3 runs to 14 residues. V gave up 6 bases and J gave up 7 bases, with 16 bases separating them. CDR3 residues: CASTLGDVGEKLFF. As DNA, the CDR3 is TGCGCCAGCACCCTGGGGGACGTCGGTGAAAAACTGTTTTTT.

This clonotype came up a few times. The V and J genes are TRBV29-1 and TRBJ2-3; 11 nucleotides agree with TRBD2. Per germline, CDR1 SQVTM and CDR2 ANQGSEA. The CDR3 has 17 amino acids. The junction had 9 bases not matched to a gene; V was cut back by 0 bases and J by 4 bases. The DNA for the CDR3 is TGCAGCGTTGAAGATCTCGGGGCTAGCGGGAGGCCAGATACGCAGTATTTT. Translated, it gives CSVEDLGASGRPDTQYF.

This clonotype was seen many times. The chain recombines TRBV6-1 with TRBJ2-1; 11 bases map to TRBD2. With V trimmed by 6 bases and J by 8 bases, 12 bases remained unmatched. CDR1 is MNHNS and CDR2 is SASEGT in the germline V gene. CDR3 length: 16 amino acids. The CDR3 is CASSRGVAGGLDEQFF. DNA of the CDR3: TGTGCCAGCAGCCGCGGAGTAGCGGGAGGGTTGGATGAGCAGTTCTTC.

V and J are TRBV7-9 and TRBJ2-7; 8 bases line up with TRBD2. CDR3 length: 14 amino acids. V was pared by 3 bases and J by 7 bases, with 8 bases of the junction left unmatched. CDR1 SEHNR and CDR2 FQNEAQ come from the germline V gene (reference sequence). CDR3 DNA sequence: TGTGCCAGCAGCTTTAGCGGGGCCGCTGAAGAGCAGTACTTC. This translates into CASSFSGAAEEQYF.

This clonotype has ten or more counts. The V gene is TRBV27, the J gene TRBJ2-1, with D uncertain. The CDR3 is 13 amino acids. Germline assignment: CDR1 MNHEY and CDR2 SMNVEV (reference sequence). Between the trimmed V and J ends, which lost 3 bases and 9 bases, there was a span of 12 bases. CDR3 sequence reads: CASSFSQSLEQFF. The CDR3 DNA sequence: TGTGCCAGCAGTTTCTCGCAGTCTCTTGAGCAGTTCTTC.

This clonotype was seen only a few times. CDR3 protein: CASSLIPGGETQYF. In nucleotides, the CDR3 is TGTGCCAGCAGCTTAATTCCTGGTGGGGAGACCCAGTACTTC. This chain uses TRBV7-8 with TRBJ2-5, with D hard to call. The CDR3 is made up of 14 amino acids. The germline V gene has CDR1 SGHVS and CDR2 FQNEAQ. V was trimmed by 2 bases and J by 5 bases, leaving 12 bases between them. The full variable domain, rest sourced from reference TRBV7-8 and TRBJ2-5, is GAGVSQSPRYKVAKRGQDVALRCDPISGHVSLFWYQQALGQGPEFLTYFQNEAQLDKSGLPSDRFFAERPEGSVSTLKIQRTQQEDSAVYLCASSLIPGGETQYFGPGTRLLVL.

The chain carries TRBV5-1 and TRBJ2-5; D may be TRBD1 (6 bases). CDR3 length equals 14 residues. Trimming removed 4 bases at V and 0 bases at J, with 10 bases between. Germline lookup yields CDR1 SGHRS and CDR2 YFSETQ. The chain's CDR3 is CASSQRTDQETQYF. Here the CDR3 DNA reads TGCGCCAGCAGCCAACGGACAGACCAAGAGACCCAGTACTTC.

The genes are TRBV5-1 and TRBJ1-1; no firm D call. Trimming took off 2 bases at V and 3 bases at J, with 11 bases between the two ends. Germline-derived CDR1 and CDR2 are SGHRS and YFSETQ. The CDR3 runs to 14 residues. CDR3 loop: CASSFRFLDTEAFF. In DNA, the CDR3 is TGCGCCAGCAGCTTCCGGTTTCTTGACACTGAAGCTTTCTTT.

This chain joins TRBV5-1 and TRBJ2-1; possibly TRBD1 for D (5 bases). In germline, CDR1 is SGHRS, CDR2 YFSETQ. V dropped 2 bases and J dropped 5 bases, with 11 bases sitting between them. The CDR3 is 14 amino acids. The CDR3 sequence: CASSFDSRDNEQFF. The CDR3 DNA is TGCGCCAGCAGCTTTGACTCCAGGGACAATGAGCAGTTCTTC. Full variable domain (rest looked up from reference TRBV5-1 and TRBJ2-1): KAGVTQTPRYLIKTRGQQVTLSCSPISGHRSVSWYQQTPGQGLQFLFEYFSETQRNKGNFPGRFSGRQFSNSRSEMNVSTLELGDSALYLCASSFDSRDNEQFFGPGTRLTVL.

This clonotype was observed many times. V and J are TRBV29-1 and TRBJ1-1, with D possibly matching TRBD1 (5 bases). CDR1 SQVTM and CDR2 ANQGSEA come from the germline V gene. This CDR3 is 13 amino acids long. V was cut by 5 bases and J by 1 base, with 11 bases left in between. The CDR3, as DNA: TGCAGCGTTCCCTCTCAGGGGAACACTGAAGCTTTCTTT. Translated, it gives CSVPSQGNTEAFF.

This rearrangement joins TRBV2 to TRBJ1-5; D is unresolved. Germline loops: CDR1 SNHLY, CDR2 FYNNEI. The CDR3 is 18 amino acids. V gave up 1 base and J gave up 1 base, with 17 bases separating them. The CDR3 DNA follows: TGTGCCAGCAGTGAAGGGGCAGTAGTAGCTATCAGCAATCAGCCCCAGCATTTT. This sequence encodes CASSEGAVVAISNQPQHF. Based on the CDR3 plus reference TRBV2 and TRBJ1-5, the full variable domain is EPEVTQTPSHQVTQMGQEVILRCVPISNHLYFYWYRQILGQKVEFLVSFYNNEISEKSEIFDDQFSVERPDGSNFTLKIRSTKLEDSAMYFCASSEGAVVAISNQPQHFGDGTRLSIL.

This chain connects TRBV4-1 to TRBJ1-2; 8 nucleotides line up with TRBD1. This CDR3 has 15 residues. The germline gives CDR1 MGHRA, CDR2 YSYEKL. J gave up 7 bases and V 1 base, and 8 bases lay outside the gene matches. CDR3 sequence reads: CASSQGLRGRGGYTF. The CDR3 bases are TGCGCCAGCAGCCAAGGACTCAGGGGGCGCGGTGGCTACACCTTC.

The rearrangement uses TRBV5-4 and TRBJ2-6; 9 nucleotides agree with TRBD2. V lost 4 bases and J lost 1; bases outside the gene matches: 3. Germline CDR1 and CDR2: SGHNT and YYREEE (reference sequence). This CDR3 spans 16 amino acids. This CDR3 reads CASSAGGGSGANVLTF. For the CDR3, the DNA is TGTGCCAGCAGCGCGGGGGGGGGGTCTGGGGCCAACGTCCTGACTTTC.

V usage is TRBV18 and J usage is TRBJ2-7, with 7 bases aligning to TRBD2. J lost 7 bases, V lost 3 bases, and 12 bases had no gene match. This CDR3 has 15 amino acids. The germline CDR1 and CDR2 sequences are KGHSH and LQKENI. CDR3 coding DNA: TGTGCCAGCTCACCCTCCGGGAGGACCCCGGGGGAGCAGTACTTC. It specifies CASSPSGRTPGEQYF.

This chain links TRBV27 with TRBJ2-1, with 10 bases matching TRBD2. Losses at the gene ends were 3 bases for V and 7 bases for J; bases not matched to a gene: 3. The CDR3 runs 14 residues. Germline assignment: CDR1 MNHEY and CDR2 SMNVEV (reference sequence). Written as DNA, the CDR3 is TGTGCCAGCAGTTTGGCAGCGGGGGGGAATGAGCAGTTCTTC. Translated, it gives CASSLAAGGNEQFF.

This clonotype has at least ten counts. This chain links TRBV5-1 with TRBJ2-1; 10 bases are shared with TRBD2. The germline V gene has CDR1 SGHRS and CDR2 YFSETQ. The CDR3 has 16 amino acids. Trimming removed 3 bases from V and 2 bases from J; junction bases left unmatched: 5. The CDR3 sequence is CASSSESGRAYNEQFF. CDR3 DNA: TGCGCCAGCAGCTCAGAGAGCGGGAGGGCCTACAATGAGCAGTTCTTC.

The CDR3 coding sequence is TGTGCCAGTAGTACGACAGGTGAAGAGACCCAGTACTTC. Its protein product is CASSTTGEETQYF. The chain uses TRBV19 and TRBJ2-5, with D possibly being TRBD1 (6 bases). This CDR3 is built from 13 residues. The V and J ends lost 4 bases and 3 bases respectively, with 9 bases between them. CDR1 and CDR2 (germline): LNHDA, SQIVND (reference sequence).

Only a few counts were recorded for this clonotype. The V gene is TRBV5-1, the J gene TRBJ2-7; TRBD1 might be the D (5 bases). CDR3 size: 17 residues. V shed 2 bases and J shed 3 bases, with 21 bases lying between them. The V gene's germline CDR1 is SGHRS and CDR2 YFSETQ. In DNA form, the CDR3 reads TGCGCCAGCAGCTTCGGCCCACCAGGCCAGGGAAACTACGAGCAGTACTTC. This gives the protein CASSFGPPGQGNYEQYF.

This clonotype turned up a few times. The V gene is TRBV5-1, the J gene TRBJ2-7, with 11 positions matching TRBD2. The V gene's germline CDR1 is SGHRS and CDR2 YFSETQ. The V segment lost 3 bases and the J segment 0 bases; nucleotides outside the gene matches: 2. The CDR3 is made up of 15 amino acids. CDR3 bases: TGCGCCAGCAGCTGGACTAGCGGGCCCTCCTACGAGCAGTACTTC. Residues: CASSWTSGPSYEQYF.

The chain employs TRBV5-1 and TRBJ1-1, with D hard to call. CDR1 SGHRS and CDR2 YFSETQ come from the germline V gene. The CDR3 runs to 13 residues. V was shortened by 2 bases and J by 6 bases, with 11 bases between the two germline ends. In DNA form, the CDR3 reads TGCGCCAGCAGCTTCGGGGTTGAGGCTGAAGCTTTCTTT. Its protein is CASSFGVEAEAFF.